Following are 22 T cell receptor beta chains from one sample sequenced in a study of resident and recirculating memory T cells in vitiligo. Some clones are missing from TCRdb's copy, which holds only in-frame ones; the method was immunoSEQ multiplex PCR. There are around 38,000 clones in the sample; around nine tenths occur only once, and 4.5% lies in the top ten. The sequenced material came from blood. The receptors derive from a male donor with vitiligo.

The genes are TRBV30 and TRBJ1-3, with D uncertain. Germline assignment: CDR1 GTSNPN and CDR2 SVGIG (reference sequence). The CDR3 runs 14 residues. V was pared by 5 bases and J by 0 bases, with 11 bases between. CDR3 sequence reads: CAWPNTLSGNTIYF. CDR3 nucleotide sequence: TGTGCCTGGCCCAACACCCTCTCTGGAAACACCATATATTTT.

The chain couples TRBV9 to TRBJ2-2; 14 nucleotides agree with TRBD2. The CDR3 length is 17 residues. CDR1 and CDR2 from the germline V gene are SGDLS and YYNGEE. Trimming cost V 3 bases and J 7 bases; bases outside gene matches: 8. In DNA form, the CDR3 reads TGTGCCAGCAGCGCCGTCCACGGGACTAGCGGGGGCGGGGAGCTGTTTTTT. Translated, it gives CASSAVHGTSGGGELFF.

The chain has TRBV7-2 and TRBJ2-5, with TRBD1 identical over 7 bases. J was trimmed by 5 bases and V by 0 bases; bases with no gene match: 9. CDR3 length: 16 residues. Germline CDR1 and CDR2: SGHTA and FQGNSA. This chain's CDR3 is CASSLATGFIVETQYF. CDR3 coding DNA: TGTGCCAGCAGCTTAGCGACAGGGTTTATAGTTGAGACCCAGTACTTC. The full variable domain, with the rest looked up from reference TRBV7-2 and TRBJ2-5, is GAGVSQSPSNKVTEKGKDVELRCDPISGHTALYWYRQSLGQGLEFLIYFQGNSAPDKSGLPSDRFSAERTGGSVSTLTIQRTQQEDSAVYLCASSLATGFIVETQYFGPGTRLLVL.

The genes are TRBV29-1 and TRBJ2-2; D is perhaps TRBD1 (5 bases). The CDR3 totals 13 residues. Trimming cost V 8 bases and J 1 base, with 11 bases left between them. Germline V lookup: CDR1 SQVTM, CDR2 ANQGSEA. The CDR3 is CSTTQENTGELFF. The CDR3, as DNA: TGCAGCACCACACAGGAGAACACCGGGGAGCTGTTTTTT.

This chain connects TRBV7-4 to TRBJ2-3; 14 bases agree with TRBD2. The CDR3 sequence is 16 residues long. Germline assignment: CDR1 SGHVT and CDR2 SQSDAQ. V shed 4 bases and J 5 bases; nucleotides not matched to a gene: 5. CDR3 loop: CASSCRLAGGRDTQYF. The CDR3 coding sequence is TGTGCCAGCAGCTGCCGACTAGCGGGGGGGCGAGATACGCAGTATTTT.

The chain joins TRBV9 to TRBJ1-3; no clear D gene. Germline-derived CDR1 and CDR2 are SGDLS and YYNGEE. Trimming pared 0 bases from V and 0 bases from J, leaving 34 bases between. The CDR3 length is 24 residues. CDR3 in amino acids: CASSVATAVGEVSAPVFSGNTIYF. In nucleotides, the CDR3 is TGTGCCAGCAGCGTAGCTACTGCGGTTGGAGAGGTCTCGGCTCCCGTTTTCTCTGGAAACACCATATATTTT.

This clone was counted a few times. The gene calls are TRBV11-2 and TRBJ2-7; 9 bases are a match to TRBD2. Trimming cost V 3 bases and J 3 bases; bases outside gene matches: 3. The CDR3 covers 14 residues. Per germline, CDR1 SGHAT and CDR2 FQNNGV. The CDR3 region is CASSFSGGNYEQYF. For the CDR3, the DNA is TGTGCCAGCAGCTTTAGCGGGGGAAACTACGAGCAGTACTTC.

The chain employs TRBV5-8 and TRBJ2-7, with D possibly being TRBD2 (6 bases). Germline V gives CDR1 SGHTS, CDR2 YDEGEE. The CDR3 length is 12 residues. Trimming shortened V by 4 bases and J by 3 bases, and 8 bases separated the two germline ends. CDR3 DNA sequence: TGTGCCAGCAGCCGCGGGGTCTACGAGCAGTACTTC. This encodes CASSRGVYEQYF.

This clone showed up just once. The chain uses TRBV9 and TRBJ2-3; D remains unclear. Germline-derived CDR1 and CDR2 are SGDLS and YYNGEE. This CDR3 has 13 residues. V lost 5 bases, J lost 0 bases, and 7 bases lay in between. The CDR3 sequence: CASSYSSTDTQYF. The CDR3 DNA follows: TGTGCCAGCAGTTATTCTAGCACAGATACGCAGTATTTT.

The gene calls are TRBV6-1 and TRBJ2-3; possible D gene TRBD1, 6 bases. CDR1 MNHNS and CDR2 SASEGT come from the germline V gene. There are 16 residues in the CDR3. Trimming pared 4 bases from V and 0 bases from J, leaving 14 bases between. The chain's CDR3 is CASSVTGTTSTDTQYF. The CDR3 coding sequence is TGTGCCAGCAGTGTAACCGGGACAACTAGCACAGATACGCAGTATTTT.

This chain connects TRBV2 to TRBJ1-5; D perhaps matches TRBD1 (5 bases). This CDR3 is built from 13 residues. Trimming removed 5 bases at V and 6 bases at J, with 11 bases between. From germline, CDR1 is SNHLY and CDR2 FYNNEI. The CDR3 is CASSLGQGQPQHF. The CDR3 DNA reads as TGTGCCAGCAGTCTGGGGCAAGGTCAGCCCCAGCATTTT.

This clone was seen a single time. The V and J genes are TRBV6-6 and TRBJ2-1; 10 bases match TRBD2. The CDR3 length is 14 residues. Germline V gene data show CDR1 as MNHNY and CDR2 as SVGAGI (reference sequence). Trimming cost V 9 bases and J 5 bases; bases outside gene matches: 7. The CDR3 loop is CASRKAGGNNEQFF. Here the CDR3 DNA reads TGTGCCAGTAGAAAAGCGGGGGGGAACAATGAGCAGTTCTTC.

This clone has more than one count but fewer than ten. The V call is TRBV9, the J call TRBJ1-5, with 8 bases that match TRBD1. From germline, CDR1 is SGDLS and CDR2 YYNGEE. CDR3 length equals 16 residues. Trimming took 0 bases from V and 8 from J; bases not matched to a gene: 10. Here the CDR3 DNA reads TGTGCCAGCAGCGTAGAGGGGGCCAGGGGGCTCGAGCCCCAGCATTTT. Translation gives CASSVEGARGLEPQHF.

The CDR3, as DNA: TGTGCCAGCAGCTCACAACCAACAGGGGTCGGTAATTCACCCCTCCACTTT. It yields the protein CASSSQPTGVGNSPLHF. The V gene is TRBV7-2, the J gene TRBJ1-6; 7 positions match TRBD1. Per the germline V gene, CDR1 is SGHTA and CDR2 is FQGNSA. The ends lost 4 bases at V and 6 bases at J; junction bases unmatched: 12. The CDR3 runs to 17 residues. The variable domain in full, completed from reference TRBV7-2 and TRBJ1-6, reads GAGVSQSPSNKVTEKGKDVELRCDPISGHTALYWYRQSLGQGLEFLIYFQGNSAPDKSGLPSDRFSAERTGGSVSTLTIQRTQQEDSAVYLCASSSQPTGVGNSPLHFGNGTRLTVT.

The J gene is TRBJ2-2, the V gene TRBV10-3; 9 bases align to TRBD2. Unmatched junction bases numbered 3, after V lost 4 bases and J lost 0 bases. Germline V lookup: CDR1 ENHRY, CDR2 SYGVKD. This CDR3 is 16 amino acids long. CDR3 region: CAISVRLAANTGELFF. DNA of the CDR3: TGTGCCATCAGTGTGCGACTAGCGGCGAACACCGGGGAGCTGTTTTTT.

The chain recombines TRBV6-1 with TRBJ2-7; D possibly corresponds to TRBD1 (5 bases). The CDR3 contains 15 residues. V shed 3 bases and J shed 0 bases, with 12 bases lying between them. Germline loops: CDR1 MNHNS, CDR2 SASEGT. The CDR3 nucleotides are TGTGCCAGCAGTGAGATAGGGGCTAGCTCCTACGAGCAGTACTTC. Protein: CASSEIGASSYEQYF.

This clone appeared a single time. CDR3 protein: CASSQELRNYRAEAFF. In DNA form, the CDR3 reads TGCGCCAGCAGCCAAGAATTGCGAAATTACCGGGCTGAAGCTTTCTTT. The J gene is TRBJ1-1, the V gene TRBV4-3; D ambiguous. The V gene lost 0 bases and the J gene lost 6 bases, with 17 bases spanning the gap. The CDR3 sequence is 16 residues long. Germline V gives CDR1 LGHNA, CDR2 YSLEER.

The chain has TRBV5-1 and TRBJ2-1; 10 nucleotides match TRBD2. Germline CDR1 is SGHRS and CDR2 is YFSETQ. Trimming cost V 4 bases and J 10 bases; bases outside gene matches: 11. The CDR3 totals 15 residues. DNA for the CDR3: TGCGCCAGCAGCGCGGGGGTAGCGGGGGGAAGGGAGCAGTTCTTC. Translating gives CASSAGVAGGREQFF.

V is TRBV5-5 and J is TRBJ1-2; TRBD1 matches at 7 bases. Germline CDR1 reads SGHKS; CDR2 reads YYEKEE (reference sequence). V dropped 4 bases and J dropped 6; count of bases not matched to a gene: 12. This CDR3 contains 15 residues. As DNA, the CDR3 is TGTGCCAGCAGCAGTCTCGGGACAGCATTCGATGGCTACACCTTC. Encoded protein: CASSSLGTAFDGYTF.

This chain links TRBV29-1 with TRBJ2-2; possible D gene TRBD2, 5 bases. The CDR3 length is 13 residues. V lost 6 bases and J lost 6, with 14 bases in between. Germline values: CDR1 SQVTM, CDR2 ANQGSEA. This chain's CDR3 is CSVWMRASGELFF. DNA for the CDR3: TGCAGCGTCTGGATGAGGGCTTCCGGGGAGCTGTTTTTT.

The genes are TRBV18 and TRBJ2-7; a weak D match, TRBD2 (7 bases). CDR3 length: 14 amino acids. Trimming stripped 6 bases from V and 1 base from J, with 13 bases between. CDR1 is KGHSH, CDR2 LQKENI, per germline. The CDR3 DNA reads TGTGCCAGCTCCCGGGGGGCAGGGTCCTACGAGCAGTACTTC. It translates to CASSRGAGSYEQYF.

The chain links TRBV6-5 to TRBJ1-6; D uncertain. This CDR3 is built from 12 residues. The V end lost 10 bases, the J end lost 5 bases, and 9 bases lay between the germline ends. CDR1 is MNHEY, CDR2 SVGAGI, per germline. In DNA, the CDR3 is TGTGCCACCCGGGTAGATAATTCACCCCTCCACTTT. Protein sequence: CATRVDNSPLHF.